Shown below are 5 T cell receptor beta chains from a single sample sequenced in a study of blood T cells in healthy people across ages. Together with a sample-barcoded 5' primer, a J-beta primer mix was included in a second PCR lasting 7 to 11 cycles. TCRdb reanalysed the 5' RACE reads using MiXCR and keeps one entry per CDR3 protein. This table has approximately 810,000 distinct CDR3 sequences, about 37% appearing once. Specimen: blood. The receptors were sampled from a man aged 18 to 29 in good health.

This clonotype was seen a few times. V gene TRBV7-2 combines with J gene TRBJ1-2, with TRBD1 matching over 7 bases. The J segment lost 8 bases and the V segment lost 5 bases, leaving 11 bases of the junction unmatched. Germline loops: CDR1 SGHTA, CDR2 FQGNSA. The CDR3 contains 14 residues. The CDR3 here is CASSVTTGDSGYTF. Here the CDR3 DNA reads TGTGCCAGCAGCGTCACAACAGGGGATAGCGGCTACACCTTC.

The chain combines TRBV5-1 with TRBJ2-7; no firm D call. Deletions cut 0 bases from V and 1 base from J, with 11 bases between. The CDR3 runs to 15 residues. The germline gives CDR1 SGHRS, CDR2 YFSETQ. The CDR3 DNA reads TGCGCCAGCAGCTTGGAAAGGACCGATTCCTACGAGCAGTACTTC. This encodes CASSLERTDSYEQYF.

Only a few counts were recorded for this clonotype. A clone one base away is much larger, so this may be a read error. The chain is built from TRBV12-3 or TRBV12-4 and TRBJ1-2; D unresolved. V lost 3 bases to trimming and J lost 6 bases, with 5 bases between them. The CDR3 runs 11 residues. CDR3 coding DNA: TGTGCCAGCAGTTTCGGGGATGGCTACACCTTC. Its protein product is CASSFGDGYTF.

This clonotype was counted a few times. The rearrangement joins TRBV12-3 or TRBV12-4 to TRBJ2-1; 14 nucleotides align to TRBD2. The CDR3 length is 19 residues. With V trimmed by 1 base and J by 8 bases, 13 bases remained unmatched. CDR3 protein: CASSLVSGVGLAGADEQFF. The CDR3 region has the DNA TGTGCCAGCAGTTTAGTAAGCGGGGTGGGACTAGCGGGGGCCGATGAGCAGTTCTTC.

The rearrangement uses TRBV7-3 and TRBJ1-1; 7 nucleotides line up with TRBD1. This CDR3 is 14 amino acids long. Germline lookup yields CDR1 SGHTA and CDR2 FQGTGA. The V and J ends lost 6 bases and 4 bases, in that order; junction bases with no gene match: 8. This chain's CDR3 is CASSSTGVATEAFF. The CDR3 DNA is TGTGCCAGCAGTTCCACAGGGGTGGCCACTGAAGCTTTCTTT.